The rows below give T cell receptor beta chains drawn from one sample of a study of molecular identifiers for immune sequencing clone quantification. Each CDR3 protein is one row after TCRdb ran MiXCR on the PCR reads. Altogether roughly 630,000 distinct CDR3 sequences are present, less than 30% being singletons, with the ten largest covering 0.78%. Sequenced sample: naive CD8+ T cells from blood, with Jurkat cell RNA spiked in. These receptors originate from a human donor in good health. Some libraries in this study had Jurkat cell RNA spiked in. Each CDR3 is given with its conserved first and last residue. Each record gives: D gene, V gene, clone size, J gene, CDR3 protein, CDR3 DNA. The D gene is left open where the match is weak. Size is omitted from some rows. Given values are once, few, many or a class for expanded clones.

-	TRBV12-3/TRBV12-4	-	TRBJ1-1	CASSSTHTGRKNTEAFF	TGTGCCAGCAGTTCTACCCACACCGGACGGAAAAACACTGAAGCTTTCTTT
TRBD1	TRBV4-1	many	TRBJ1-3	CASSEGTGTPNTIYF	TGCGCCAGCAGCGAAGGGACAGGGACTCCAAACACCATATATTTT
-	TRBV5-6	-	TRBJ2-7	CASSLASAPSSYEQYF	TGTGCCAGCAGCTTGGCTAGCGCTCCCAGCTCCTACGAGCAGTACTTC
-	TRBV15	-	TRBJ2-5	CATSPRMQETQYF	TGTGCCACCAGCCCCCGTATGCAAGAGACCCAGTACTTC
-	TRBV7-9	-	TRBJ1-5	CASSLGGPRGPQHF	TGTGCCAGCAGCTTAGGAGGGCCTCGGGGGCCCCAGCATTTT
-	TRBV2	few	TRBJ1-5	CASSEGHASNQPQHF	TGTGCCAGCAGTGAAGGACACGCTAGCAATCAGCCCCAGCATTTT
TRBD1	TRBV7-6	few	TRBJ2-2	CASSPRTGSTGELFF	TGTGCCAGCAGCCCGAGGACAGGGAGCACCGGGGAGCTGTTTTTT
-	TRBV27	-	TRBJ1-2	CASARGPQPYGYTF	TGTGCCAGCGCTAGGGGCCCACAGCCATATGGCTACACCTTC
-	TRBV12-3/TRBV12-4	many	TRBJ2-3	CASRDYPPQDTQYF	TGTGCCAGCAGAGACTATCCCCCCCAGGATACGCAGTATTTT
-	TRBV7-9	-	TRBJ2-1	CASSGARPGHEQFF	TGTGCCAGCAGCGGGGCCCGGCCGGGTCATGAGCAGTTCTTC
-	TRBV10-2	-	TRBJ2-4	CASSGAGVDKNIQYF	TGCGCCAGCAGTGGGGCAGGTGTTGACAAAAACATTCAGTACTTC
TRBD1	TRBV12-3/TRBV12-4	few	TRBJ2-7	CASSAGTVEYEQYF	TGTGCCAGCAGTGCTGGGACAGTCGAATACGAGCAGTACTTC
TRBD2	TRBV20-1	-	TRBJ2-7	CSAKTSGRGEQYF	TGCAGTGCCAAGACTAGCGGGAGAGGCGAGCAGTACTTC
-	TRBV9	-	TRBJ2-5	CASSEGGRSQETQYF	TGTGCCAGCAGCGAGGGGGGTAGAAGCCAAGAGACCCAGTACTTC
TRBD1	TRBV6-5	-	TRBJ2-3	CASSYSSTGTGDTDTQYF	TGTGCCAGCAGTTACTCGAGTACGGGGACAGGAGACACAGATACGCAGTATTTT
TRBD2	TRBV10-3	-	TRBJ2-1	CAISELGTSGYNEQFF	TGTGCCATCAGTGAGTTGGGGACTAGCGGATACAATGAGCAGTTCTTC
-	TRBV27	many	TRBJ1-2	CASSSLGGGYGYTF	TGTGCCAGCAGTTCACTGGGGGGGGGCTATGGCTACACCTTC
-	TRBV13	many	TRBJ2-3	CASRAGVADPSTDTQYF	TGTGCCAGCAGAGCCGGGGTAGCGGACCCGAGCACAGATACGCAGTATTTT
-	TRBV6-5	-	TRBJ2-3	CASSIGSSGTDTQYF	TGTGCCAGCAGTATTGGTAGCTCTGGCACAGATACGCAGTATTTT
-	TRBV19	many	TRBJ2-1	CASSMSGATYNEQFF	TGTGCCAGTAGTATGTCCGGGGCGACCTACAATGAGCAGTTCTTC
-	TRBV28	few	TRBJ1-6	CASTLRGGAFSPLHF	TGTGCCAGCACCCTTAGGGGGGGCGCGTTTTCACCCCTCCACTTT
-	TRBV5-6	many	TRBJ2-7	CASSHLEGRYEQYF	TGTGCCAGCAGCCACCTTGAGGGGCGGTACGAGCAGTACTTC
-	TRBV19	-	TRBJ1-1	CASSIEGRTEAFF	TGTGCCAGTAGTATTGAGGGGAGGACTGAAGCTTTCTTT
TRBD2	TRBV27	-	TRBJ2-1	CARALAGPYNEQFF	TGTGCCCGCGCCCTAGCGGGTCCTTACAATGAGCAGTTCTTC
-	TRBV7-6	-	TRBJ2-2	CASSLVWGLNTGELFF	TGTGCCAGCAGCTTGGTCTGGGGACTGAACACCGGGGAGCTGTTTTTT
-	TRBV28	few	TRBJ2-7	CASSSRLDTYEQYF	TGTGCCAGCAGTTCCCGACTGGATACCTACGAGCAGTACTTC
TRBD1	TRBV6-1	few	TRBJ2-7	CASSEVAGGSYEQYF	TGTGCCAGCAGTGAAGTGGCAGGGGGATCCTACGAGCAGTACTTC
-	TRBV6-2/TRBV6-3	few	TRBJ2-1	CASSPTFGNEQFF	TGTGCCAGCAGTCCTACGTTTGGCAATGAGCAGTTCTTC
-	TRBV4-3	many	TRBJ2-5	CASSQDYARSQETQYF	TGCGCCAGCAGCCAAGATTATGCACGCAGCCAAGAGACCCAGTACTTC
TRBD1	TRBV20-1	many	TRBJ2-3	CSALEWDSLTDTQYF	TGCAGTGCCTTAGAGTGGGACAGCCTCACAGATACGCAGTATTTT
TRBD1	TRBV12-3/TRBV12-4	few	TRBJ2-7	CASSGDRTTYEQYF	TGTGCCAGCAGTGGGGACAGGACCACCTACGAGCAGTACTTC
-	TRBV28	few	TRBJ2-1	CASRRLLPASYNEQFF	TGTGCCAGCAGAAGACTACTCCCCGCCTCCTACAATGAGCAGTTCTTC
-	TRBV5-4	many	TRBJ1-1	CASRDITNTEAFF	TGTGCCAGCAGGGACATTACGAACACTGAAGCTTTCTTT
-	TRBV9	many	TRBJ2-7	CARKSYEQYF	TGTGCCCGCAAAAGTTACGAGCAGTACTTC
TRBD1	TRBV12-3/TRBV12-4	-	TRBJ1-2	CASTPTGGTYGYTF	TGTGCCAGCACCCCAACAGGGGGTACCTATGGCTACACCTTC
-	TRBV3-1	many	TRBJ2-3	CASSQANGDTQYF	TGTGCCAGCAGCCAAGCAAATGGAGATACGCAGTATTTT
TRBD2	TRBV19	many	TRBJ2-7	CASSYGTSGAYEQYF	TGTGCCAGTAGCTATGGGACTAGCGGCGCCTACGAGCAGTACTTC
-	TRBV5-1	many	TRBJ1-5	CASSLGAGSNQPQHF	TGCGCCAGCAGCTTGGGTGCGGGTAGCAATCAGCCCCAGCATTTT
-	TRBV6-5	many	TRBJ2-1	CASRVGGLYNEQFF	TGTGCCAGCAGGGTCGGGGGGCTATACAATGAGCAGTTCTTC
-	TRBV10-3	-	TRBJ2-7	CAISVGYEQYF	TGTGCCATCAGTGTGGGCTACGAGCAGTACTTC
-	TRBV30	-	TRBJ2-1	CAWSVHGNEQFF	TGTGCCTGGAGTGTACACGGGAATGAGCAGTTCTTC
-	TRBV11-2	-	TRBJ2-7	CASSLRTPDSYEQYF	TGTGCCAGCAGCTTACGGACACCTGACTCCTACGAGCAGTACTTC
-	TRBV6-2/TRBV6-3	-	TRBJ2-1	CASGRNNEQFF	TGTGCCAGCGGTAGGAACAATGAGCAGTTCTTC
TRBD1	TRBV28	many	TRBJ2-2	CASSSNRLTGQGNTGELFF	TGTGCCAGCAGTTCAAATCGCCTAACAGGACAGGGAAACACCGGGGAGCTGTTTTTT
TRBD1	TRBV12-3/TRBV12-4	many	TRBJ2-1	CASEGQGVEQFF	TGTGCCAGCGAGGGACAGGGGGTTGAGCAGTTCTTC
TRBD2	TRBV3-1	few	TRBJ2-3	CASSPGLAEPTDTQYF	TGTGCCAGCAGCCCGGGACTAGCGGAACCCACAGATACGCAGTATTTT
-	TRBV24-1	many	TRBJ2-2	CATSDPARQGDTGELFF	TGTGCCACCAGTGACCCCGCTCGGCAGGGCGATACCGGGGAGCTGTTTTTT
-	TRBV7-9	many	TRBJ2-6	CASSLRPGSGANVLTF	TGTGCCAGCAGCTTACGGCCGGGCTCTGGGGCCAACGTCCTGACTTTC
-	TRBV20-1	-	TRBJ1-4	CSAGDGDGFPNEKLFF	TGCAGTGCTGGAGATGGCGACGGATTCCCCAATGAAAAACTGTTTTTT
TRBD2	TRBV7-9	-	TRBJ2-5	CASAASGLWETQYF	TGTGCCAGCGCGGCTAGCGGACTTTGGGAGACCCAGTACTTC
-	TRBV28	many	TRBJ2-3	CASGLSDTQYF	TGTGCCAGCGGTTTGTCAGATACGCAGTATTTT
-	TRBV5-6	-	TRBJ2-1	CASSLGPSLGGLYNEQFF	TGTGCCAGCAGCTTGGGGCCGTCCTTGGGGGGGCTTTACAATGAGCAGTTCTTC
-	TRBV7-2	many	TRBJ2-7	CASSSYRAGEQYF	TGTGCCAGCAGCTCTTACAGGGCGGGCGAGCAGTACTTC